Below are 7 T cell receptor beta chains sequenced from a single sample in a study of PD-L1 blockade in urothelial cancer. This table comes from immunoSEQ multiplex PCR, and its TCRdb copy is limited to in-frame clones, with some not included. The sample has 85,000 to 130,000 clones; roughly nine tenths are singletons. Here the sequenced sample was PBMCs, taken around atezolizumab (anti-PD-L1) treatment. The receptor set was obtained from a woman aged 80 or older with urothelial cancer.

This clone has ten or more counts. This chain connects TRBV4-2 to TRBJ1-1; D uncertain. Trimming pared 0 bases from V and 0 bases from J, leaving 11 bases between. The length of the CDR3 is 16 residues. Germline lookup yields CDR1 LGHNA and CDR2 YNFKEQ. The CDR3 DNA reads TGTGCCAGCAGCCAAGAGCCCAGATACATGAACACTGAAGCTTTCTTT. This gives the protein CASSQEPRYMNTEAFF.

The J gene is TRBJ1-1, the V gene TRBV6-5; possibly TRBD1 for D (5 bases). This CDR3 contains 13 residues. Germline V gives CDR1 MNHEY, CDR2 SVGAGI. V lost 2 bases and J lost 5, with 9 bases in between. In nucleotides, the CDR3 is TGTGCCAGCAGTTACGTGGGGGGAACTGAAGCTTTCTTT. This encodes CASSYVGGTEAFF.

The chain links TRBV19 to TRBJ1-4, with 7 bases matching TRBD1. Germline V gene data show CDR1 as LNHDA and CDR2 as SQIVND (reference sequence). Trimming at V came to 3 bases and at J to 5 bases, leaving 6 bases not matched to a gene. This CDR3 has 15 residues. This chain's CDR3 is CASSIRTGRNEKLFF. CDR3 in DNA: TGTGCCAGTAGTATCAGGACAGGCCGAAATGAAAAACTGTTTTTT.

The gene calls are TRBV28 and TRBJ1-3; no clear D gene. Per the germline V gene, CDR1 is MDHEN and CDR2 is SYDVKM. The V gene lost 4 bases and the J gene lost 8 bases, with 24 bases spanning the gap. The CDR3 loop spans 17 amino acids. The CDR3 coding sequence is TGTGCCAGCAGTTCCGCCCCCTTTATTCCGCGGGGTGACACCATATATTTT. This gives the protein CASSSAPFIPRGDTIYF.

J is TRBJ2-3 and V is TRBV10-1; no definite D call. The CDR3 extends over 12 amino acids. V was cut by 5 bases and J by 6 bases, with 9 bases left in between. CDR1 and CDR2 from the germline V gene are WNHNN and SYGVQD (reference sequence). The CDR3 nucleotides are TGCGCCAGCAGTACAGCATCCGATACGCAGTATTTT. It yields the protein CASSTASDTQYF.

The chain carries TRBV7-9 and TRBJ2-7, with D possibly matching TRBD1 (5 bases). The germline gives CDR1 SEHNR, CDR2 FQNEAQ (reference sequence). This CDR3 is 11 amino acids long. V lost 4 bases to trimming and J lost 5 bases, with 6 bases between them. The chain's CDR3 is CASSSGNEQYF. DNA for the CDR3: TGTGCCAGCAGCTCAGGGAACGAGCAGTACTTC.

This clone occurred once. DNA for the CDR3: TGTGCCATCCGCCGGGACAGGGGGGAGGTTGGCTACACCTTC. Translated: CAIRRDRGEVGYTF. The rearrangement uses TRBV28 and TRBJ1-2; TRBD1 agrees at 11 bases. CDR3 size: 14 residues. V lost 10 bases to trimming and J lost 7 bases; unmatched junction nucleotides: 11. In germline, CDR1 is MDHEN, CDR2 SYDVKM.